One and the same sample provided the 31 T cell receptor beta chains below, sequenced in a study of OX40 agonist ivuxolimab in advanced cancers. Here immunoSEQ multiplex PCR was the method, and the copy in TCRdb shows in-frame clones only, minus some. Of some 8,000 clones in the sample, more than 60% were seen once. This material consisted of CD4+ or CD8+ T cells sorted from blood, taken in a trial of the OX40 agonist ivuxolimab. All receptors come from an adult with an advanced solid tumor such as melanoma, head and neck, liver or kidney cancer.

This clone was counted between two and nine times. V gene TRBV19 combines with J gene TRBJ1-1, with D perhaps matching TRBD1 (6 bases). Germline V lookup: CDR1 LNHDA, CDR2 SQIVND (reference sequence). The CDR3 is 12 amino acids. Deletions cut 6 bases from V and 6 bases from J, with 11 bases between. CDR3 nucleotides: TGTGCCAGTAGCCAGGGGCGTGCTGAAGCTTTCTTT. Encoded protein: CASSQGRAEAFF.

Sample share makes this clone medium-sized (0.01 to 0.1%). The chain joins TRBV6-6 to TRBJ1-2; possibly TRBD1 for D (5 bases). The germline V gene has CDR1 MNHNY and CDR2 SVGAGI (reference sequence). Trimming shortened V by 0 bases and J by 5 bases, and 10 bases separated the two germline ends. There are 14 residues in the CDR3. The CDR3 DNA is TGTGCCAGCAGTTACTCCCAGGGAGGATATGGCTACACCTTC. Its protein product is CASSYSQGGYGYTF.

CDR3 in amino acids: CASSLVSDYSPLHF. The CDR3 coding sequence is TGTGCCAGCAGCTTAGTATCGGATTATTCACCCCTCCACTTT. The chain is built from TRBV11-2 and TRBJ1-6; D remains unclear. The length of the CDR3 is 14 residues. The V and J ends lost 1 base and 8 bases respectively, with 9 bases between them. Germline CDR1 SGHAT, CDR2 FQNNGV.

DNA for the CDR3: TGTGCCAGCAGCTTCCGGGGATCCTACGAGCAGTACTTC. Translating it yields CASSFRGSYEQYF. This chain joins TRBV7-6 and TRBJ2-7; a weak D match, TRBD2 (5 bases). V was pared by 3 bases and J by 1 base, with 7 bases between. CDR3 length: 13 amino acids. Germline V CDR1 and CDR2: SGHVS, FNYEAQ.

The genes are TRBV7-7 and TRBJ2-2; D remains ambiguous. CDR3 length: 15 residues. Trimming took 5 bases from V and 2 from J, leaving 12 bases between them. CDR1 and CDR2 (germline): SSHAT, FNYEAQ (reference sequence). The CDR3 region is CASSHFAPNTGELFF. The CDR3 DNA reads as TGTGCCAGCAGCCACTTCGCCCCCAACACCGGGGAGCTGTTTTTT.

The chain carries TRBV2 and TRBJ2-2; D unclear. V shed 8 bases and J shed 4 bases, with 5 bases lying between them. The CDR3 is 11 residues long. Germline values: CDR1 SNHLY, CDR2 FYNNEI. CDR3 region: CASLFTGELFF. For the CDR3, the DNA is TGTGCCAGCCTTTTCACCGGGGAGCTGTTTTTT. The full variable domain, rest sourced from reference TRBV2 and TRBJ2-2, is EPEVTQTPSHQVTQMGQEVILRCVPISNHLYFYWYRQILGQKVEFLVSFYNNEISEKSEIFDDQFSVERPDGSNFTLKIRSTKLEDSAMYFCASLFTGELFFGEGSRLTVL.

V is TRBV6-5 and J is TRBJ2-5; D is possibly TRBD1 (6 bases). The germline V gene encodes CDR1 MNHEY and CDR2 SVGAGI. V shed 6 bases and J shed 3 bases, with 11 bases lying between them. This CDR3 spans 13 amino acids. CDR3 in DNA: TGTGCCAGCAGACCGGGACAAAAAGAGACCCAGTACTTC. Protein sequence: CASRPGQKETQYF.

This clone appeared a few times. This sequence joins TRBV27 and TRBJ1-6, with 11 bases aligning to TRBD1. Germline CDR1 is MNHEY and CDR2 is SMNVEV (reference sequence). V was clipped by 2 bases and J by 9 bases; unmatched bases: 3. The CDR3 covers 15 residues. The CDR3 is CASSLGQGAGSPLHF. The CDR3 DNA reads TGTGCCAGCAGTTTAGGACAGGGGGCTGGTTCACCCCTCCACTTT.

The V and J genes are TRBV10-3 and TRBJ2-7; D gene unclear. The V end lost 0 bases, the J end lost 4 bases, and 7 bases lay between the germline ends. The CDR3 spans 13 residues. CDR1 and CDR2 from the germline V gene are ENHRY and SYGVKD. The CDR3 sequence is CAISESMGYEQYF. The CDR3 DNA is TGTGCCATCAGTGAGTCGATGGGGTACGAGCAGTACTTC.

The sample holds a few counts of this clone. The chain carries TRBV30 and TRBJ1-1; 8 nucleotides align to TRBD1. From germline, CDR1 is GTSNPN and CDR2 SVGIG (reference sequence). The CDR3 is made up of 14 amino acids. The ends lost 5 bases at V and 1 base at J; junction bases unmatched: 6. CDR3 protein: CAWVSDRGNTEAFF. CDR3 nucleotides: TGTGCCTGGGTGTCAGACAGGGGGAACACTGAAGCTTTCTTT.

The chain carries TRBV9 and TRBJ1-4; D not resolved. There are 13 residues in the CDR3. The germline CDR1 and CDR2 sequences are SGDLS and YYNGEE. Trimming took 3 bases from V and 8 from J, leaving 11 bases between them. Here the CDR3 reads CASSGGYKEKLFF. CDR3 bases: TGTGCCAGCAGCGGAGGGTATAAGGAAAAACTGTTTTTT.

This chain joins TRBV27 and TRBJ1-1; D possibly corresponds to TRBD1 (5 bases). The CDR3 has 16 amino acids. Germline loops: CDR1 MNHEY, CDR2 SMNVEV (reference sequence). The germline V and J ends were trimmed by 5 bases and 5 bases, with 21 bases remaining between them. The DNA for the CDR3 is TGTGCCAGCAGTCCGTCGACGGACAACATTGGGACTGAAGCTTTCTTT. Its protein is CASSPSTDNIGTEAFF.

This sequence joins TRBV6-4 and TRBJ2-7, with D possibly being TRBD1 (6 bases). V dropped 2 bases and J dropped 4 bases, with 9 bases sitting between them. The length of the CDR3 is 13 residues. Germline V gene lookup returns CDR1 MRHNA and CDR2 SNTAGT. CDR3 in amino acids: CASSDGQGYEQYF. CDR3 in DNA: TGTGCCAGCAGTGACGGCCAGGGGTACGAGCAGTACTTC.

The V and J genes are TRBV6-1 and TRBJ1-1; D is unclear. The CDR3 has 14 amino acids. The germline CDR1 and CDR2 sequences are MNHNS and SASEGT. The ends were cut back, 6 bases at V and 1 base at J, with 12 bases in the middle. The CDR3 DNA reads TGTGCCAGCAGCTACTTGACGGAGAACACTGAAGCTTTCTTT. It encodes CASSYLTENTEAFF.

The J gene is TRBJ1-2, the V gene TRBV9; no firm D call. Trimming stripped 4 bases from V and 8 bases from J, with 12 bases between. The V gene's germline CDR1 is SGDLS and CDR2 YYNGEE. The CDR3 has 12 amino acids. CDR3 nucleotides: TGTGCCAGCAGCCCACTCTATGAGGGCTACACCTTC. Amino acids: CASSPLYEGYTF.

This chain connects TRBV19 to TRBJ1-1; unclear D gene. Trimming cost V 7 bases and J 0 bases, with 12 bases left between them. The CDR3 runs 14 residues. Germline assignment: CDR1 LNHDA and CDR2 SQIVND (reference sequence). The CDR3, as DNA: TGTGCCAGTACCCCCCTTTTGATGAACACTGAAGCTTTCTTT. Protein sequence: CASTPLLMNTEAFF.

The sample holds a few counts of this clone. This sequence joins TRBV6-6 and TRBJ2-1, with D possibly being TRBD1 (6 bases). The V gene lost 2 bases and the J gene lost 7 bases, with 9 bases spanning the gap. Germline CDR1 MNHNY, CDR2 SVGAGI (reference sequence). CDR3 size: 13 residues. CDR3 sequence: CASSYGGGNEQFF. DNA for the CDR3: TGTGCCAGCAGTTACGGGGGCGGGAATGAGCAGTTCTTC.

The chain recombines TRBV9 with TRBJ2-3; TRBD2 agrees at 7 bases. The trim removed 0 bases at V and 6 bases at J, leaving 4 bases unmatched. Germline V gene data show CDR1 as SGDLS and CDR2 as YYNGEE. The CDR3 spans 14 residues. This chain's CDR3 is CASSVGTSVDTQYF. The CDR3 nucleotides read TGTGCCAGCAGCGTAGGAACTAGCGTGGATACGCAGTATTTT.

The chain couples TRBV27 to TRBJ2-3; tentatively, D is TRBD2 (6 bases). CDR3 length equals 16 residues. V was shortened by 5 bases and J by 1 base, with 16 bases between the two germline ends. Looked up from germline, CDR1 is MNHEY and CDR2 is SMNVEV (reference sequence). The CDR3 bases are TGTGCCAGCAGTCCCATGGGGGGAAGGGGCACAGATACGCAGTATTTT. This gives the protein CASSPMGGRGTDTQYF.

The chain joins TRBV9 to TRBJ1-5; no clear D. The CDR3 runs to 14 residues. Trimming took 0 bases from V and 6 from J, leaving 10 bases between them. Germline V CDR1 and CDR2: SGDLS, YYNGEE. In nucleotides, the CDR3 is TGTGCCAGCAGCGTAGGGTTGGGGAGTCAGCCCCAGCATTTT. It encodes CASSVGLGSQPQHF.

The J gene is TRBJ1-1, the V gene TRBV7-2; D may be TRBD1 (6 bases). CDR3 size: 14 residues. Germline V gene data show CDR1 as SGHTA and CDR2 as FQGNSA. Trimming took 4 bases from V and 6 from J, leaving 15 bases between them. The DNA for the CDR3 is TGTGCCAGCAGCTCCCCGGGTGGGGGCGCTGAAGCTTTCTTT. Amino acid sequence: CASSSPGGGAEAFF.

The CDR3 region has the DNA TGTGCCAGCAGCCAAGATAGGAGCGGACAAGAGACCCAGTACTTC. The encoded protein is CASSQDRSGQETQYF. The genes are TRBV4-2 and TRBJ2-5; TRBD2 might be the D (5 bases). Germline-derived CDR1 and CDR2 are LGHNA and YNFKEQ. The CDR3 has 15 amino acids. The V end was cut by 0 bases, the J end by 2 bases, with 10 bases between.

This clone has a single count. The rearrangement links TRBV9 to TRBJ1-2, with a tentative D call TRBD1 (6 bases). This CDR3 contains 15 residues. V shed 4 bases and J shed 3 bases, with 16 bases lying between them. Germline V gene lookup returns CDR1 SGDLS and CDR2 YYNGEE. CDR3 in amino acids: CASSQSGHRDYGYTF. The CDR3 nucleotides are TGTGCCAGCAGCCAATCGGGACACAGAGACTATGGCTACACCTTC.

V usage is TRBV14 and J usage is TRBJ1-6; no firm D call. The ends were cut back, 4 bases at V and 10 bases at J, with 11 bases in the middle. The CDR3 runs 13 residues. Germline CDR1 SGHDN, CDR2 FVKESK. The CDR3 DNA is TGTGCCAGCAGCCTGCTGGGGTCCTCACCCCTCCACTTT. This gives the protein CASSLLGSSPLHF.

The chain joins TRBV5-4 to TRBJ1-2; D gene unclear. Between the trimmed V and J ends, which lost 4 bases and 4 bases, there was a span of 14 bases. Per germline, CDR1 SGHNT and CDR2 YYREEE (reference sequence). The CDR3 is made up of 14 amino acids. The CDR3: CASSPALLGYGYTF. The DNA for the CDR3 is TGTGCCAGCAGCCCGGCCCTGTTGGGCTATGGCTACACCTTC. Full variable domain (rest looked up from reference TRBV5-4 and TRBJ1-2): ETGVTQSPTHLIKTRGQQVTLRCSSQSGHNTVSWYQQALGQGPQFIFQYYREEENGRGNFPPRFSGLQFPNYSSELNVNALELDDSALYLCASSPALLGYGYTFGSGTRLTVV.

The rearrangement joins TRBV2 to TRBJ2-5; possible D gene TRBD2, 5 bases. The germline V and J ends were trimmed by 4 bases and 3 bases, with 12 bases remaining between them. The CDR3 length is 14 residues. Germline V gene data show CDR1 as SNHLY and CDR2 as FYNNEI. CDR3 region: CASSVERVKETQYF. The CDR3 bases are TGTGCCAGCAGTGTAGAGAGGGTAAAAGAGACCCAGTACTTC. The full variable domain, in which reference TRBV2 and TRBJ2-5 provide the parts outside the CDR3, is EPEVTQTPSHQVTQMGQEVILRCVPISNHLYFYWYRQILGQKVEFLVSFYNNEISEKSEIFDDQFSVERPDGSNFTLKIRSTKLEDSAMYFCASSVERVKETQYFGPGTRLLVL.

The rearrangement uses TRBV7-3 and TRBJ2-2; no firm D call. The germline CDR1 and CDR2 sequences are SGHTA and FQGTGA. The CDR3 runs 12 residues. The V gene lost 3 bases and the J gene lost 5 bases, with 4 bases spanning the gap. CDR3 nucleotides: TGTGCCAGCAGCTTTCTAACCGGGGAGCTGTTTTTT. Protein product: CASSFLTGELFF.

This clone was detected only a few times. The V and J genes are TRBV7-7 and TRBJ2-7; a weak D match, TRBD1 (5 bases). Trimming stripped 5 bases from V and 4 bases from J, with 12 bases between. This CDR3 is 13 amino acids long. CDR1 SSHAT and CDR2 FNYEAQ come from the germline V gene (reference sequence). CDR3 residues: CASSRFQGYEQYF. The CDR3 DNA reads TGTGCCAGCAGCCGTTTCCAGGGATACGAGCAGTACTTC.

The V call is TRBV4-1, the J call TRBJ2-7; the match to TRBD2 covers 14 bases. The CDR3 loop spans 16 amino acids. The trim removed 4 bases at V and 6 bases at J, leaving 8 bases unmatched. Per germline, CDR1 MGHRA and CDR2 YSYEKL. The CDR3 nucleotides read TGCGCCAGCAGCCCGACTAGCGGGGGGGCCAGTACCGAGCAGTACTTC. Protein product: CASSPTSGGASTEQYF.

The chain joins TRBV19 to TRBJ2-7, with a tentative D call TRBD1 (5 bases). Germline V gives CDR1 LNHDA, CDR2 SQIVND (reference sequence). V lost 5 bases and J 0 bases, leaving 14 bases between the germline ends. The CDR3 runs 15 residues. In DNA, the CDR3 is TGTGCCAGTAGTGGCTCAGGGTGGAGCTCCTACGAGCAGTACTTC. Translation: CASSGSGWSSYEQYF.

This clone has a handful of counts. The CDR3 nucleotides read TGCGCCAGCAGCTGGACTAGCGGGGCCTACAATGAGCAGTTCTTC. It codes for CASSWTSGAYNEQFF. This rearrangement joins TRBV5-1 to TRBJ2-1; 12 bases fit TRBD2. CDR3 size: 15 residues. The germline V gene encodes CDR1 SGHRS and CDR2 YFSETQ. V shed 3 bases and J 2 bases; nucleotides not matched to a gene: 0.